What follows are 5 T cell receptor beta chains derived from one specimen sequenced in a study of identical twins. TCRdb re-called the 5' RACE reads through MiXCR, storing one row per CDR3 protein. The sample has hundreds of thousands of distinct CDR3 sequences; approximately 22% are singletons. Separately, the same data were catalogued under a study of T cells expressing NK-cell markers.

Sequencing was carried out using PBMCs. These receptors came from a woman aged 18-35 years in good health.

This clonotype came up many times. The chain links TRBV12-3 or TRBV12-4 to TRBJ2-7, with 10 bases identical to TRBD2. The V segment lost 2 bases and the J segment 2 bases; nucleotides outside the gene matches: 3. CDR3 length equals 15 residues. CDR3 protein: CASSLKLAGAYEQYF. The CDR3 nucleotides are TGTGCCAGCAGTTTAAAGCTAGCGGGAGCCTACGAGCAGTACTTC.

The DNA for the CDR3 is TGCGCCAGCAGCCTCACGGCCCCAAGCTCCTACAATGAGCAGTTCTTC. Translating gives CASSLTAPSSYNEQFF. This chain links TRBV5-1 with TRBJ2-1; unclear D gene. Germline V gene data show CDR1 as SGHRS and CDR2 as YFSETQ. V lost 4 bases to trimming and J lost 0 bases, with 14 bases between them. The CDR3 length is 16 residues.

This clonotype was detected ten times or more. CDR3: CSVRRNRGTSYEQYF. The CDR3 DNA sequence: TGCAGTGTTAGGAGAAACAGGGGGACCTCATACGAGCAGTACTTC. This sequence joins TRBV20-1 and TRBJ2-7, with 8 bases matching TRBD1. The J segment lost 4 bases and the V segment lost 7 bases, leaving 15 bases of the junction unmatched. CDR1 and CDR2 from the germline V gene are DFQATT and SNEGSKA (reference sequence). The CDR3 loop spans 15 amino acids.

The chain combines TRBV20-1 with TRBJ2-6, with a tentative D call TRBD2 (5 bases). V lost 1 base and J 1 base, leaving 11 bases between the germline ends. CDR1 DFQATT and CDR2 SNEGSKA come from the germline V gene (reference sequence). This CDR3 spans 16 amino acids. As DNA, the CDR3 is TGCAGTGCTAGAGGCACCCGAGGGTCTGGGGCCAACGTCCTGACTTTC. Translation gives CSARGTRGSGANVLTF.

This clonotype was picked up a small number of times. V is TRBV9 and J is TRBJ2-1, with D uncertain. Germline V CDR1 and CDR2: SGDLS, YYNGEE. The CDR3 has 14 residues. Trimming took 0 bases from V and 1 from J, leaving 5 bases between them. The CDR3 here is CASSVGRSYNEQFF. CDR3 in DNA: TGTGCCAGCAGCGTAGGGCGGTCCTACAATGAGCAGTTCTTC.